This T cell receptor beta chain was found in a study of metastatic and nonmetastatic thyroid tumors. As for the study in general: Repertoires from blood and tumor or nodule tissue of malignant and benign thyroid patients were compared. The study, taken as a whole, reports: Reported TCR beta diversity, measured in blood and tumor, was significantly higher for malignant thyroid tumors than for benign nodules.

Concerning this clone: The antigen is unknown.

No treatment had been given to any patient before thyroid surgery. Original methodology: It was from CDR3 differences across clinicopathological groups that a distant-metastasis classifier for papillary thyroid cancer was built. Through MiXCR, TCRdb re-clonotyped the PCR reads. The V and J calls come from TCRdb's annotation, not from the publication. The sample has tens of thousands of clones; 40% to 55% are singletons. This receptor was identified in a male donor with papillary thyroid cancer or a benign thyroid nodule (not recorded which). Some clones in this sample may be carry-over from other donors' samples. The sequenced material came from tumor tissue.

CDR3 sequence (DNA): TGCAGTGCTAGTCCACTACAGGGACAGGGGGCGTATGAGCAGTACTTC. This gives the protein CSASPLQGQGAYEQYF. This chain connects TRBV20-1 to TRBJ2-7; 12 bases map to TRBD1. This CDR3 is 16 amino acids long. Per the germline V gene, CDR1 is DFQATT and CDR2 is SNEGSKA (reference sequence). The trim removed 3 bases at V and 7 bases at J, leaving 13 bases unmatched.